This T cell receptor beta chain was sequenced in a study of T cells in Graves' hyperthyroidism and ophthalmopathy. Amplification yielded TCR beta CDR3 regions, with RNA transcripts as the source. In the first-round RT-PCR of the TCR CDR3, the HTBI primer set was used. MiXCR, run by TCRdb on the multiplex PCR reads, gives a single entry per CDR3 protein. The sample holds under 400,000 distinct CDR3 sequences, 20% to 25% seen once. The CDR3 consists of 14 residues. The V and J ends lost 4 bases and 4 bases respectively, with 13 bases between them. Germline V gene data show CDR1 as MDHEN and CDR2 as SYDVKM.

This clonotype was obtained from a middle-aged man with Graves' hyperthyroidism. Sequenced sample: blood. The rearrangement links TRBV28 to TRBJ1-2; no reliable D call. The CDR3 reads CASSSSTIPYGYTF. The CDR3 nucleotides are TGTGCCAGCAGTTCCTCGACAATTCCCTATGGCTACACCTTC.